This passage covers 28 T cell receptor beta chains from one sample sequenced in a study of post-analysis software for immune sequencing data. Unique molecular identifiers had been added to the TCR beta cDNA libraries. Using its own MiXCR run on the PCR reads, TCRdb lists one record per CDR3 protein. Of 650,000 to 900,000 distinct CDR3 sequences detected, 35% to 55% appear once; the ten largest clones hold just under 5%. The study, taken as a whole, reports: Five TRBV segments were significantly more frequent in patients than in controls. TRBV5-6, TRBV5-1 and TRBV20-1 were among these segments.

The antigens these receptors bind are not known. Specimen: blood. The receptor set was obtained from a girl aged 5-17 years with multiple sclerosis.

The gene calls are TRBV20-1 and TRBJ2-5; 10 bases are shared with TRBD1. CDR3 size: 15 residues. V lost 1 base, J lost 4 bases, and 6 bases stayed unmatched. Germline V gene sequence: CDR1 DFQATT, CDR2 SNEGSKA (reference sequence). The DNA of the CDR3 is TGCAGTGCTAGAGGTTGGACAGGGGGGTCAGAGACCCAGTACTTC. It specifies CSARGWTGGSETQYF.

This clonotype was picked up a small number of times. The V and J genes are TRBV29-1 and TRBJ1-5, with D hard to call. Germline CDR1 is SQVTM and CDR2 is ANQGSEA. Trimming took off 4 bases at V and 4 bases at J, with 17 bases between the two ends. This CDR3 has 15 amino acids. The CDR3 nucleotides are TGCAGCGTTGTGTTGGTGACGGGAGCTAATCAGCCCCAGCATTTT. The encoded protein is CSVVLVTGANQPQHF.

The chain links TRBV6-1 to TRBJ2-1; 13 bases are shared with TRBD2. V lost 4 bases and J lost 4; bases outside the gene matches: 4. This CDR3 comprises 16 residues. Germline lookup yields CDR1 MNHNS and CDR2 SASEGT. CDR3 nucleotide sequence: TGTGCCAGCAGTGCCGAACTAGCGGGGGGGTACAATGAGCAGTTCTTC. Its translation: CASSAELAGGYNEQFF.

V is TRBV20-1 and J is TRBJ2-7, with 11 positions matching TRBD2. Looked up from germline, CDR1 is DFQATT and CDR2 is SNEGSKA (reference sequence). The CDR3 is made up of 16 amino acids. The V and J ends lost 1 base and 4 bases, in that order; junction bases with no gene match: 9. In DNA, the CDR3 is TGCAGTGCTAGAGCTAAGACTAGCGGGACCTTTTACGAGCAGTACTTC. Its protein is CSARAKTSGTFYEQYF.

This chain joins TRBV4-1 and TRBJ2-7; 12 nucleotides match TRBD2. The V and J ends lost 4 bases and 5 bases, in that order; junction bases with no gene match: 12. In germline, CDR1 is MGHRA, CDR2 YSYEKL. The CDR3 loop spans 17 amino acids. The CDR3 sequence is CASSPLWLAGGPDEQYF. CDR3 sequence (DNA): TGCGCCAGCAGCCCCCTTTGGCTAGCGGGAGGGCCTGACGAGCAGTACTTC.

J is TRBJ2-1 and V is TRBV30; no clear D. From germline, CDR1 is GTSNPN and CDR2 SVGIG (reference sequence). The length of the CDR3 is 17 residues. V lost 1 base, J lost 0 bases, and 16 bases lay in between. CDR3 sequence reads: CAWSASLFPVSYNEQFF. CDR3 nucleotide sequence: TGTGCCTGGAGTGCTTCCCTTTTTCCGGTCTCCTACAATGAGCAGTTCTTC.

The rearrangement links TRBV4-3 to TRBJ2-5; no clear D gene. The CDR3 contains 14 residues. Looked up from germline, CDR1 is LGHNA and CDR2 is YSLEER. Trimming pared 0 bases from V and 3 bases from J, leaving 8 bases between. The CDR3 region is CASSQDWGKETQYF. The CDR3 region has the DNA TGCGCCAGCAGCCAAGATTGGGGAAAAGAGACCCAGTACTTC.

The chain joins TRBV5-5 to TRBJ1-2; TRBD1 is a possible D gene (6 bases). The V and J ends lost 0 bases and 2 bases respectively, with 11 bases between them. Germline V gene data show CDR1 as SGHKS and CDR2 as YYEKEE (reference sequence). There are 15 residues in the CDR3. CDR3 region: CASSLGGGGNYGYTF. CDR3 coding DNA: TGTGCCAGCAGCTTGGGAGGAGGGGGAAACTATGGCTACACCTTC.

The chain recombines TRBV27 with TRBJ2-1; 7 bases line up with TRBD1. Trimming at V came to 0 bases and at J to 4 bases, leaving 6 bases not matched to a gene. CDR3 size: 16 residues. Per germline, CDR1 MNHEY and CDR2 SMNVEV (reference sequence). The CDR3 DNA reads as TGTGCCAGCAGTTTATCGGTAAGGGACAGATACAATGAGCAGTTCTTC. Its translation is CASSLSVRDRYNEQFF.

Here the CDR3 reads CASSGGTSGSFEQFF. The CDR3 nucleotides are TGCGCCAGCAGCGGTGGGACTAGCGGGTCCTTTGAGCAGTTCTTC. The chain combines TRBV5-1 with TRBJ2-1; 12 nucleotides align to TRBD2. V lost 4 bases and J lost 9; bases outside the gene matches: 8. The CDR3 has 15 residues. Germline V gene sequence: CDR1 SGHRS, CDR2 YFSETQ.

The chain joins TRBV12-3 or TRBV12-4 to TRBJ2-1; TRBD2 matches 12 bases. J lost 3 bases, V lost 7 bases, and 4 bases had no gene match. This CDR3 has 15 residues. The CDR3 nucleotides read TGTGCCAGCAACGGACTAGCGGGATACTACAATGAGCAGTTCTTC. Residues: CASNGLAGYYNEQFF.

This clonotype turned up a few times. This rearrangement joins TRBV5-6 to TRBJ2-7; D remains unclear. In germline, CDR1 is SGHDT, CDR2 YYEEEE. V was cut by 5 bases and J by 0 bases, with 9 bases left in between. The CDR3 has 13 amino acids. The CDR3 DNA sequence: TGTGCCAGCAGGGGCGCCAGCTCCTACGAGCAGTACTTC. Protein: CASRGASSYEQYF.

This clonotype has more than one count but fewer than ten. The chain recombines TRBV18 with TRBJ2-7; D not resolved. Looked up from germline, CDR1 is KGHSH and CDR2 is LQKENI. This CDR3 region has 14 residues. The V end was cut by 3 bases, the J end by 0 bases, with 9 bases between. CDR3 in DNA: TGTGCCAGCTCACCTGCAGGTTACTCCTACGAGCAGTACTTC. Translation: CASSPAGYSYEQYF.

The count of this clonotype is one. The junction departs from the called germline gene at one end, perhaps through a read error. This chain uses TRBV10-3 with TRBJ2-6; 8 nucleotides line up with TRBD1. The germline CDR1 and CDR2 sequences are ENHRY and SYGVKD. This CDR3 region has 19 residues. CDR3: CAISEPGQATFSGANVPTF. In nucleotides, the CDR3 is TGTGCCATCAGTGAGCCGGGACAGGCGACATTCTCTGGGGCCAACGTCCCGACTTTC.

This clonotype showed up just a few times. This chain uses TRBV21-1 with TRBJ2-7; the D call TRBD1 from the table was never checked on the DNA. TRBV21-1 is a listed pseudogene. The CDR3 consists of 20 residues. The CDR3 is CASSNQLTGPLAVRGREQYF. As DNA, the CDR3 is TGTGCCAGCAGCAATCAACTGACAGGGCCCCTAGCGGTCCGGGGTCGGGAGCAGTACTTC.

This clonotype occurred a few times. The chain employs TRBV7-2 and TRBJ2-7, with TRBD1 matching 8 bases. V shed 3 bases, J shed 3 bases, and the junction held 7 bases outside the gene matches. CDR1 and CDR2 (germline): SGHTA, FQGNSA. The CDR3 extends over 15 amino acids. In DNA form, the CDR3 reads TGTGCCAGCAGCTTTGGACAGGGTACCATCTACGAGCAGTACTTC. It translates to CASSFGQGTIYEQYF.

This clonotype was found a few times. The CDR3 DNA follows: TGTGCCAGCAGTTACTCGACGGCCCTACCCCCCGCGACAGATGGCTACACCTTC. Translating it yields CASSYSTALPPATDGYTF. V is TRBV6-2 or TRBV6-3 and J is TRBJ1-2, with D perhaps TRBD1 (5 bases). The CDR3 length is 18 residues. V was shortened by 0 bases and J by 6 bases, with 23 bases between the two germline ends. Germline CDR1 is MNHEY and CDR2 is SVGEGT.

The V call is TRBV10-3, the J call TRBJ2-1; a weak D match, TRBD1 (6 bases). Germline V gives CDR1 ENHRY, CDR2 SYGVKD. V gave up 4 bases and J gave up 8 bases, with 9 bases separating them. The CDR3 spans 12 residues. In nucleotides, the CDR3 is TGTGCCATCAGTGGTGGGGGCGATGAGCAGTTCTTC. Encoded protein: CAISGGGDEQFF.

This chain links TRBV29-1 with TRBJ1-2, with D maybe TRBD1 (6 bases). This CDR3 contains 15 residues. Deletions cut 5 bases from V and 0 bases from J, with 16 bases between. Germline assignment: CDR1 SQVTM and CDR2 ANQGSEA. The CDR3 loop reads CSVWVRGETNYGYTF. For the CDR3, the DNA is TGCAGCGTTTGGGTCAGGGGCGAGACTAACTATGGCTACACCTTC.

The CDR3 DNA follows: TGTGCCAGCAGTACTCTCGTGGGGGGCGCTTACTATGGCTACACCTTC. Protein sequence: CASSTLVGGAYYGYTF. The J gene is TRBJ1-2, the V gene TRBV12-3 or TRBV12-4; TRBD1 is a possible D gene (6 bases). Trimming took off 5 bases at V and 3 bases at J, with 19 bases between the two ends. This CDR3 region has 16 residues.

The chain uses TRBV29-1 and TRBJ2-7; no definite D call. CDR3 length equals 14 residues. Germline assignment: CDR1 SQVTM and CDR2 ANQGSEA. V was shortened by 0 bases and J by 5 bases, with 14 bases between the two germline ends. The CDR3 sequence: CSVEDLDTSDEQYF. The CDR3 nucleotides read TGCAGCGTTGAAGATCTCGACACCAGTGACGAGCAGTACTTC.

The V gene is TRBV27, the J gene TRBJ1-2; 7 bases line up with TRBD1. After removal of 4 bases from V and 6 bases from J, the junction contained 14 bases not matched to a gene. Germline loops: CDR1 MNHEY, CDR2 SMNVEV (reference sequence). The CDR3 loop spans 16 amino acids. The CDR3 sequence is CASSSDRQGIPHGYTF. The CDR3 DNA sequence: TGTGCCAGCAGTTCAGACCGACAGGGAATCCCTCATGGCTACACCTTC.

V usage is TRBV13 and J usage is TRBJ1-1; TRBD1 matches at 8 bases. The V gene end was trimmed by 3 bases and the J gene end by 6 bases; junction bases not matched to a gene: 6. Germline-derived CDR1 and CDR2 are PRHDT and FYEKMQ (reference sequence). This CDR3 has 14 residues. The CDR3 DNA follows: TGTGCCAGCAGCTTTCAGGACAGGGTCCCTGAAGCTTTCTTT. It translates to CASSFQDRVPEAFF.

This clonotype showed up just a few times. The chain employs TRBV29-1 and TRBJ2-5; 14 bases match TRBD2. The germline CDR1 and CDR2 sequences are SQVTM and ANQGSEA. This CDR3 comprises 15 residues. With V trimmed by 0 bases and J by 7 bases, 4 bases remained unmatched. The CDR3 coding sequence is TGCAGCGTTGAAGAAGTGACTAGCGGGAGGGGGACCCAGTACTTC. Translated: CSVEEVTSGRGTQYF.

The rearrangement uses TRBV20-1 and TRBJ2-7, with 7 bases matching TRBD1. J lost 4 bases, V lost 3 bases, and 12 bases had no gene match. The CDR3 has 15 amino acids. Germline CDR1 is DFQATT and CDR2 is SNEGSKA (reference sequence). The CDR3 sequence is CSASKPGTVPYEQYF. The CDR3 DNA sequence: TGCAGTGCTAGCAAGCCCGGGACAGTTCCTTACGAGCAGTACTTC.

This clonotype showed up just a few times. The CDR3 DNA reads TGTGCCAGCAGTGAATTCGGGACAGGGAAGTCCTACGAGCAGTACTTC. Its protein is CASSEFGTGKSYEQYF. This chain uses TRBV6-1 with TRBJ2-7; TRBD1 matches 9 bases. Trimming removed 2 bases from V and 1 base from J; junction bases left unmatched: 6. In germline, CDR1 is MNHNS, CDR2 SASEGT. The CDR3 spans 16 residues.

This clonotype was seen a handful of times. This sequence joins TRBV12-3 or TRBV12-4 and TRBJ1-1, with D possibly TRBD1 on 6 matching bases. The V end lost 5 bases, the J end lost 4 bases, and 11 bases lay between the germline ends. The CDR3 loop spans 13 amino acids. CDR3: CASSPGGRTEAFF. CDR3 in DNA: TGTGCCAGCAGTCCGGGGGGCCGCACTGAAGCTTTCTTT.

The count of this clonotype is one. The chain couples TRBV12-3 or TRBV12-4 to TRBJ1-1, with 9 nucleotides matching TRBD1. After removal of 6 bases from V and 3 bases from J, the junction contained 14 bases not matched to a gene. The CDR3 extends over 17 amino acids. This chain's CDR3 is CASSSDRGGRLDTEAFF. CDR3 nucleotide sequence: TGTGCCAGCAGCTCCGACAGGGGGGGTCGGTTGGACACTGAAGCTTTCTTT.